These 6 T cell receptor beta chains were all obtained from the same sample, sequenced in a study of monozygotic twins with cystic fibrosis. Method: immunoSEQ multiplex PCR; TCRdb's copy keeps in-frame clones and lacks some. The sample yields approximately 10,000 clones, almost 85% seen once. Sequenced material: blood. All receptors come from a man younger than 30 with cystic fibrosis.

V usage is TRBV5-8 and J usage is TRBJ1-3; D ambiguous. V lost 1 base and J lost 3, with 11 bases in between. The CDR3 consists of 15 residues. The germline gives CDR1 SGHTS, CDR2 YDEGEE. In nucleotides, the CDR3 is TGTGCCAGCAGCTTGCCCGTGGGAGTTGGAAACACCATATATTTT. Its protein product is CASSLPVGVGNTIYF.

The chain employs TRBV7-2 and TRBJ2-1; tentatively, D is TRBD2 (6 bases). V was shortened by 4 bases and J by 7 bases, with 17 bases between the two germline ends. CDR1 is SGHTA, CDR2 FQGNSA, per germline. CDR3 length equals 15 residues. As DNA, the CDR3 is TGTGCCAGCAGCTCCCAGGCTAGCGATAATAATGAGCAGTTCTTC. Translating gives CASSSQASDNNEQFF.

The chain couples TRBV7-2 to TRBJ1-2; no clear D. The germline V gene has CDR1 SGHTA and CDR2 FQGNSA. V was trimmed by 4 bases and J by 2 bases, leaving 8 bases between them. This CDR3 is 13 amino acids long. DNA for the CDR3: TGTGCCAGCAGCTCCCGTGAGAACTATGGCTACACCTTC. Its translation: CASSSRENYGYTF.

The chain joins TRBV11-2 to TRBJ2-6; D remains unclear. V was cut by 5 bases and J by 0 bases, with 11 bases left in between. CDR3 length equals 16 residues. CDR1 is SGHAT and CDR2 is FQNNGV in the germline V gene. In DNA form, the CDR3 reads TGTGCCAGCAGCCGCGAACATACCTCTGGGGCCAACGTCCTGACTTTC. As protein: CASSREHTSGANVLTF.

CDR3 region: CASSPSGIGVTDTQYF. The CDR3 coding sequence is TGTGCCAGCAGTCCTTCCGGTATAGGTGTCACAGATACGCAGTATTTT. The V call is TRBV7-8, the J call TRBJ2-3; unclear D gene. Trimming stripped 6 bases from V and 2 bases from J, with 18 bases between. Germline CDR1 reads SGHVS; CDR2 reads FQNEAQ. This CDR3 region has 16 residues.

V usage is TRBV4-1 and J usage is TRBJ2-1; 9 bases map to TRBD1. The V gene's germline CDR1 is MGHRA and CDR2 YSYEKL. V lost 3 bases, J lost 5 bases, and 8 bases stayed unmatched. This CDR3 is 16 amino acids long. The CDR3: CASSHPLDRGHNEQFF. CDR3 sequence (DNA): TGCGCCAGCAGCCACCCTTTGGACAGGGGACACAATGAGCAGTTCTTC.